Shown below are 30 T cell receptor beta chains from a single sample sequenced in a study of CD8+CD57+ T cells in acquired aplastic anemia. The TCR beta profiling, which covered VDJ combination and CDR3 sequence, was carried out using genomic DNA as the template. TCRdb recomputed calls from the reads with MiXCR, one row per CDR3 protein. The table records more than 70,000 distinct CDR3 sequences, 70% of them present only once. Previously, flow cytometry had revealed CD8+CD57+ cell expansion in the patients chosen for sequencing. Sample: sorted CD4+, CD8+, or CD8+CD57+ T cells (not recorded which) from PBMCs. These receptors all come from a human donor with aplastic anemia.

The gene calls are TRBV7-2 and TRBJ2-7, with a tentative D call TRBD1 (6 bases). V lost 5 bases, J lost 7 bases, and 15 bases lay in between. The CDR3 totals 13 residues. Germline V gene data show CDR1 as SGHTA and CDR2 as FQGNSA. The CDR3 sequence: CASSPDSLREQYF. The DNA of the CDR3 is TGTGCCAGCAGCCCGGACAGTCTGAGGGAGCAGTACTTC.

The rearrangement joins TRBV11-1 to TRBJ1-6; TRBD1 aligns across 9 bases. The CDR3 loop spans 16 amino acids. Germline V gene data show CDR1 as SGHAT and CDR2 as FQDESV (reference sequence). V was clipped by 5 bases and J by 10 bases; unmatched bases: 12. This chain's CDR3 is CASSTRGQGFQSPLHF. CDR3 nucleotide sequence: TGTGCCAGCAGCACAAGGGGACAGGGCTTCCAATCACCCCTCCACTTT. The full variable domain, completed using reference TRBV11-1 and TRBJ1-6, is EAEVAQSPRYKITEKSQAVAFWCDPISGHATLYWYRQILGQGPELLVQFQDESVVDDSQLPKDRFSAERLKGVDSTLKIQPAELGDSAMYLCASSTRGQGFQSPLHFGNGTRLTVT.

This clonotype was observed a few times. The chain joins TRBV7-2 to TRBJ1-2; D unclear. This CDR3 has 12 amino acids. Germline V lookup: CDR1 SGHTA, CDR2 FQGNSA. V dropped 6 bases and J dropped 8 bases, with 13 bases sitting between them. CDR3 nucleotide sequence: TGTGCCAGCAGTTACACCACTGGAGGCTACACCTTC. It yields the protein CASSYTTGGYTF.

The genes are TRBV19 and TRBJ1-1; the D gene is possibly TRBD1 (5 bases). This CDR3 is built from 13 residues. The germline V gene encodes CDR1 LNHDA and CDR2 SQIVND (reference sequence). V was shortened by 6 bases and J by 4 bases, with 12 bases between the two germline ends. The CDR3 region is CASRRQFGTEAFF. The DNA of the CDR3 is TGTGCCAGTAGGCGACAGTTCGGCACTGAAGCTTTCTTT.

The chain combines TRBV7-8 with TRBJ1-4, with a possible D match to TRBD1 (5 bases). The CDR3 runs to 16 residues. Trimming removed 5 bases from V and 8 bases from J, with 21 bases in between. Germline V gene lookup returns CDR1 SGHVS and CDR2 FQNEAQ. CDR3 amino acids: CASSQSPQGGGEKLFF. The CDR3, as DNA: TGTGCCAGCAGCCAAAGCCCCCAGGGAGGAGGAGAAAAACTGTTTTTT.

This chain links TRBV7-6 with TRBJ2-7; TRBD2 matches at 14 bases. The germline gives CDR1 SGHVS, CDR2 FNYEAQ. V shed 5 bases, J shed 2 bases, and the junction held 5 bases outside the gene matches. The CDR3 runs 16 residues. In DNA, the CDR3 is TGTGCCAGCAGCCTCGGACTAGCGGGAGGCCCCTACGAGCAGTACTTC. Encoded protein: CASSLGLAGGPYEQYF. Together with reference TRBV7-6 and TRBJ2-7, the CDR3 gives the full variable domain: GAGVSQSPRYKVTKRGQDVALRCDPISGHVSLYWYRQALGQGPEFLTYFNYEAQQDKSGLPNDRFSAERPEGSISTLTIQRTEQRDSAMYRCASSLGLAGGPYEQYFGPGTRLTVT.

The chain employs TRBV13 and TRBJ2-1; D is unclear. The CDR3 is 15 amino acids. The V end lost 0 bases, the J end lost 0 bases, and 6 bases lay between the germline ends. From germline, CDR1 is PRHDT and CDR2 FYEKMQ (reference sequence). CDR3 sequence reads: CASSLGVPSYNEQFF. The CDR3 DNA sequence: TGTGCCAGCAGCTTAGGAGTTCCCTCCTACAATGAGCAGTTCTTC.

This sequence joins TRBV10-1 and TRBJ2-2; D gene uncertain. V dropped 3 bases and J dropped 1 base, with 9 bases sitting between them. Germline-derived CDR1 and CDR2 are WNHNN and SYGVQD (reference sequence). The CDR3 is made up of 15 amino acids. CDR3 loop: CASSDGRKNTGELFF. CDR3 DNA: TGCGCCAGCAGTGACGGCAGGAAGAACACCGGGGAGCTGTTTTTT.

A remark on this clonotype: This is likely a read error, given that the CDR3 carries no conserved phenylalanine or tryptophan at its end. Here the CDR3 reads CATSVSPANYGYTS. As DNA, the CDR3 is TGTGCCACCAGCGTCAGTCCAGCTAACTATGGCTACACCTCC. The chain carries TRBV15 and TRBJ1-2; D is unresolved. CDR1 and CDR2 from the germline V gene are LNHNV and YYDKDF (reference sequence). With 5 bases removed from V and 0 bases from J, the gap between germline ends came to 10 bases. The CDR3 has 14 residues.

This sequence joins TRBV18 and TRBJ1-1; 11 nucleotides match TRBD1. The CDR3 length is 17 residues. Germline assignment: CDR1 KGHSH and CDR2 LQKENI. The junction had 10 bases not matched to a gene; V was cut back by 2 bases and J by 5 bases. CDR3 sequence reads: CASSPGTGGWHGTEAFF. The DNA of the CDR3 is TGTGCCAGCTCACCAGGGACAGGGGGTTGGCATGGGACTGAAGCTTTCTTT.

This clonotype was picked up many times. The chain combines TRBV6-1 with TRBJ2-7; 8 bases line up with TRBD1. CDR3 length: 14 residues. Trimming removed 6 bases from V and 4 bases from J; junction bases left unmatched: 8. Germline CDR1 is MNHNS and CDR2 is SASEGT. The DNA for the CDR3 is TGTGCCAGCAGAATGGGACAGGCATTTTACGAGCAGTACTTC. Translating gives CASRMGQAFYEQYF.

On this clonotype: The conserved phenylalanine or tryptophan is not found at the CDR3 terminus, so this likely reflects a read error. The limits of the CDR3 on the DNA are not certain, so only TCRdb's listed CDR3 is given. The J gene is TRBJ1-1, the V gene TRBV6-4. The germline V gene encodes CDR1 MRHNA and CDR2 SNTAGT. The CDR3 region is 8 residues in length, termini included. The CDR3 region is CASSEASS.

The CDR3 DNA is TGTGCCACCAGGGGAGGGCCAGGGGAAGGAGGCTACACCTTC. It translates to CATRGGPGEGGYTF. The gene calls are TRBV24-1 and TRBJ1-2, with D possibly being TRBD1 (6 bases). V dropped 7 bases and J dropped 8 bases, with 19 bases sitting between them. Per germline, CDR1 KGHDR and CDR2 SFDVKD. CDR3 length: 14 amino acids.

V gene TRBV24-1 combines with J gene TRBJ1-2; D perhaps matches TRBD1 (5 bases). CDR1 and CDR2 from the germline V gene are KGHDR and SFDVKD. This CDR3 comprises 14 residues. With 11 bases removed from V and 0 bases from J, the gap between germline ends came to 15 bases. CDR3 loop: CASSTEGPNYGYTF. CDR3 DNA sequence: TGTGCCAGCTCGACGGAGGGGCCTAACTATGGCTACACCTTC.

The rearrangement joins TRBV9 to TRBJ2-7; no reliable D call. Germline assignment: CDR1 SGDLS and CDR2 YYNGEE. Trimming cost V 4 bases and J 4 bases, with 15 bases left between them. The CDR3 is 14 amino acids. The CDR3 nucleotides are TGTGCCAGCAGCCCTCGGTCAGCATCATACGAGCAGTACTTC. Encoded protein: CASSPRSASYEQYF.

The chain recombines TRBV7-2 with TRBJ1-5; no clear D. Trimming took 3 bases from V and 1 from J, leaving 7 bases between them. Germline assignment: CDR1 SGHTA and CDR2 FQGNSA. This CDR3 spans 14 amino acids. Here the CDR3 reads CASSFAASNQPQHF. CDR3 sequence (DNA): TGTGCCAGCAGCTTCGCAGCGAGCAATCAGCCCCAGCATTTT.

The chain carries TRBV19 and TRBJ2-7; 9 positions match TRBD1. In germline, CDR1 is LNHDA, CDR2 SQIVND (reference sequence). After removal of 6 bases from V and 3 bases from J, the junction contained 9 bases not matched to a gene. CDR3 size: 15 residues. As DNA, the CDR3 is TGTGCCAGTAGGGAACAGGGGGCCCTAAACTACGAGCAGTACTTC. Residues: CASREQGALNYEQYF.

The chain is built from TRBV10-3 and TRBJ1-1, with 7 nucleotides matching TRBD1. This CDR3 contains 14 residues. Germline V CDR1 and CDR2: ENHRY, SYGVKD. V lost 2 bases, J lost 5 bases, and 5 bases stayed unmatched. CDR3: CAISEEGAQTEAFF. As DNA, the CDR3 is TGTGCCATCAGTGAGGAGGGGGCCCAGACTGAAGCTTTCTTT.

A note on this clonotype: The junction and the germline gene differ at one end; a read error may be behind it. The J gene is TRBJ1-3, the V gene TRBV10-3; D may be TRBD1 (5 bases). Germline CDR1 ENHRY, CDR2 SYGVKD. The CDR3 totals 14 residues. CDR3 residues: CASSEGGAGNTIYF. The CDR3 coding sequence is TGTGCCAGCAGTGAAGGAGGGGCTGGAAACACCATATATTTT.

V is TRBV29-1 and J is TRBJ1-1; D is ambiguous. Germline V gene data show CDR1 as SQVTM and CDR2 as ANQGSEA. V was cut by 4 bases and J by 5 bases, with 8 bases left in between. This CDR3 contains 11 residues. CDR3 coding DNA: TGCAGCGTTGCGTGGGGTACTGAAGCTTTCTTT. Translation: CSVAWGTEAFF.

The V call is TRBV2, the J call TRBJ1-2; no clear D gene. This CDR3 is built from 11 residues. Trimming cost V 5 bases and J 6 bases, with 7 bases left between them. Germline V gene data show CDR1 as SNHLY and CDR2 as FYNNEI. CDR3 DNA: TGTGCCAGCAGTATTAAGGATGGCTACACCTTC. Translated: CASSIKDGYTF.

This clonotype was seen repeatedly, ten times or more. This chain uses TRBV11-3 with TRBJ2-7; 9 bases map to TRBD1. CDR3 length: 14 amino acids. V dropped 3 bases and J dropped 2; count of bases not matched to a gene: 2. The germline V gene encodes CDR1 SGHNT and CDR2 YENEEA. The CDR3 region is CASSLGQGAYEQYF. The DNA of the CDR3 is TGTGCCAGCAGCTTGGGACAGGGAGCCTACGAGCAGTACTTC.

Regarding this clonotype: A junction boundary mismatches the germline segment, possibly from a read error. This sequence joins TRBV9 and TRBJ1-2; D may be TRBD1 (6 bases). Germline lookup yields CDR1 SGDLS and CDR2 YYNGEE. There are 13 residues in the CDR3. The CDR3 here is CASNVQGNYGYTF. The CDR3 DNA follows: TGTGCCAGCAACGTACAGGGAAACTATGGCTACACCTTC.

V is TRBV2 and J is TRBJ2-1; 7 bases fit TRBD2. The CDR3 consists of 15 residues. The V and J ends lost 9 bases and 0 bases, in that order; junction bases with no gene match: 8. CDR1 is SNHLY and CDR2 is FYNNEI in the germline V gene. In DNA form, the CDR3 reads TGTGCCAGTGGGTGGAGCGGGACCTCCTACAATGAGCAGTTCTTC. Protein product: CASGWSGTSYNEQFF.

This clonotype was recorded a few times. The gene calls are TRBV10-1 and TRBJ2-7; D is unresolved. Germline V lookup: CDR1 WNHNN, CDR2 SYGVQD (reference sequence). CDR3 length: 15 amino acids. Deletions cut 2 bases from V and 0 bases from J, with 11 bases between. The CDR3 DNA follows: TGCGCCAGCAGTGAGGAAGACTCCAGCTCCTACGAGCAGTACTTC. It encodes CASSEEDSSSYEQYF.

This sequence joins TRBV10-3 and TRBJ1-1; D is unclear. CDR1 and CDR2 from the germline V gene are ENHRY and SYGVKD. CDR3 length equals 13 residues. V gave up 10 bases and J gave up 1 base, with 13 bases separating them. The CDR3 nucleotides read TGTGCCACCCAACGGAACCAGAACACTGAAGCTTTCTTT. Translated, it gives CATQRNQNTEAFF.

This clonotype was seen many times. The chain links TRBV19 to TRBJ1-1; 8 nucleotides match TRBD1. V dropped 5 bases and J dropped 8; count of bases not matched to a gene: 4. The germline CDR1 and CDR2 sequences are LNHDA and SQIVND (reference sequence). This CDR3 has 12 amino acids. This CDR3 is CASSWTGREAFF. CDR3 sequence (DNA): TGTGCCAGTAGTTGGACAGGGAGGGAAGCTTTCTTT.

The genes are TRBV11-2 and TRBJ2-5, with 7 bases matching TRBD2. CDR3 size: 14 residues. In germline, CDR1 is SGHAT, CDR2 FQNNGV. J lost 0 bases, V lost 2 bases, and 0 bases had no gene match. The CDR3 sequence: CASSLLADQETQYF. For the CDR3, the DNA is TGTGCCAGCAGCTTACTAGCGGACCAAGAGACCCAGTACTTC. The whole variable domain, remainder taken from reference TRBV11-2 and TRBJ2-5, is EAGVAQSPRYKIIEKRQSVAFWCNPISGHATLYWYQQILGQGPKLLIQFQNNGVVDDSQLPKDRFSAERLKGVDSTLKIQPAKLEDSAVYLCASSLLADQETQYFGPGTRLLVL.

The sample holds one count of this clonotype. This rearrangement joins TRBV4-1 to TRBJ1-1; D is perhaps TRBD1 (5 bases). Germline V gene sequence: CDR1 MGHRA, CDR2 YSYEKL. There are 17 residues in the CDR3. The ends were cut back, 0 bases at V and 4 bases at J, with 18 bases in the middle. The CDR3 DNA follows: TGCGCCAGCAGCCAAGAGGGTAATTCATGGGGGAGCACTGAAGCTTTCTTT. Its translation is CASSQEGNSWGSTEAFF.

For this clonotype: A much larger clone lies one base from this, so it may be a read error. Lacking the conserved final phenylalanine or tryptophan, this CDR3 likely reflects a read error. The chain employs TRBV20-1 and TRBJ1-2; 11 positions agree with TRBD1. The CDR3 loop spans 16 amino acids. With V trimmed by 0 bases and J by 7 bases, 10 bases remained unmatched. Germline CDR1 and CDR2: DFQATT and SNEGSKA (reference sequence). CDR3 in amino acids: CSARDRDRGLYGGYTS. DNA for the CDR3: TGCAGTGCTAGAGATAGGGACAGGGGGTTATACGGTGGCTACACCTCC.